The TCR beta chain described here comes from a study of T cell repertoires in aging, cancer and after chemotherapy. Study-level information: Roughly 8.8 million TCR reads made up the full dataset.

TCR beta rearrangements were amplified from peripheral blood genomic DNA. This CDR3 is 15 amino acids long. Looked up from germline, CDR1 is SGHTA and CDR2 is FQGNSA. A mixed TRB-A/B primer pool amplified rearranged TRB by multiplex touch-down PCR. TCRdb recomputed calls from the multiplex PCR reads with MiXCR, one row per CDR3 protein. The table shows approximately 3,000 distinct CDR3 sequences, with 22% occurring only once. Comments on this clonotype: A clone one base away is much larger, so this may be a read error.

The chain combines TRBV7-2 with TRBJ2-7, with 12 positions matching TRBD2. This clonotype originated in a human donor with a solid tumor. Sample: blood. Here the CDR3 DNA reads TGTGCCAGCAGCTCGCTAGCGGGGGGGCCCTACGAGCAGCACTTC. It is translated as CASSSLAGGPYEQHF.